This T cell receptor beta chain was sequenced during a study of cytomegalovirus exposure and HLA in healthy donors. The primer mix had 60 Vbeta and 13 Jbeta primers. Generated by immunoSEQ multiplex PCR, the TCRdb table keeps only in-frame clones and is missing some. The sample has under 250,000 clones, around 85% seen once. This clone was seen a handful of times. The CDR3 is 15 amino acids. Germline V gene data show CDR1 as MDHEN and CDR2 as SYDVKM. V was pared by 3 bases and J by 7 bases, with 16 bases between. The sequence was obtained from a human donor in good health. Sequences were obtained from PBMCs. The chain links TRBV28 to TRBJ1-5; D is uncertain. This chain's CDR3 is CASSFFGFRSQPQHF. The CDR3 region has the DNA TGTGCCAGCAGTTTTTTTGGTTTCCGGAGCCAGCCCCAGCATTTT.